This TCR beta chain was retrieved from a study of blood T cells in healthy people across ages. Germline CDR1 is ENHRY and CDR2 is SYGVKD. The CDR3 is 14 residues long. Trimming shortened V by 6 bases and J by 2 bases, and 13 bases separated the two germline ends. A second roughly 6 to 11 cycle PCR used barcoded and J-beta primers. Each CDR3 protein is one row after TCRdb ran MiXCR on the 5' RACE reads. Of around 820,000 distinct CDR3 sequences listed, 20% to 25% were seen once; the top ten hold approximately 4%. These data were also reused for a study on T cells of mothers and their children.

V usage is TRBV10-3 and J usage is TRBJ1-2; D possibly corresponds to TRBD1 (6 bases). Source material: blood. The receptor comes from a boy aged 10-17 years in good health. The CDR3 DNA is TGTGCCATCAGGACGGACAGCCCAAACTATGGCTACACCTTC. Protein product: CAIRTDSPNYGYTF.